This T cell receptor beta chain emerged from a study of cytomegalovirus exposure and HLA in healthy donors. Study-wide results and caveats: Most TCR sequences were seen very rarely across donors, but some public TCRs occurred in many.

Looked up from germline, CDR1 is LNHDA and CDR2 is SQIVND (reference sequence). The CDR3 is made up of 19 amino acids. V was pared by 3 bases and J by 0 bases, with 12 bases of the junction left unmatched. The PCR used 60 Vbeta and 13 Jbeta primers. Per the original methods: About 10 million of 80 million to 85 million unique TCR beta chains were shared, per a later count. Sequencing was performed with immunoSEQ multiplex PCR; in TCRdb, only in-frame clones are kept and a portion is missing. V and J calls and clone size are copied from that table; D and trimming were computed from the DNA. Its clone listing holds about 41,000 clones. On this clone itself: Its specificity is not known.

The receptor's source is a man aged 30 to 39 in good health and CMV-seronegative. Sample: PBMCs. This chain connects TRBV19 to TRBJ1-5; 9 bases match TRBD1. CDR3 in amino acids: CASSISWGDRAYSNQPQHF. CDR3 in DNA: TGTGCCAGTAGTATCTCGTGGGGGGACAGGGCCTATAGCAATCAGCCCCAGCATTTT. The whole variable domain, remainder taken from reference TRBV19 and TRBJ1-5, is DGGITQSPKYLFRKEGQNVTLSCEQNLNHDAMYWYRQDPGQGLRLIYYSQIVNDFQKGDIAEGYSVSREKKESFPLTVTSAQKNPTAFYLCASSISWGDRAYSNQPQHFGDGTRLSIL.